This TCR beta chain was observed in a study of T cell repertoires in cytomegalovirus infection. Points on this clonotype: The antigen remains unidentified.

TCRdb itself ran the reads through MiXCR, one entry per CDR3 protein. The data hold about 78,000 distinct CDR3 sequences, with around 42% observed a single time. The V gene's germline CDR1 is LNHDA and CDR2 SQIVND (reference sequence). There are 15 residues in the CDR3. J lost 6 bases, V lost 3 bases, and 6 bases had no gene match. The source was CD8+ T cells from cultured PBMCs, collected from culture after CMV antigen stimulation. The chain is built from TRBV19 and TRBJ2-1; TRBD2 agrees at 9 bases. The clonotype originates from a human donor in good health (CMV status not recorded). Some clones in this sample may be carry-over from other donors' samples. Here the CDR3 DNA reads TGTGCCAGTAGTATGTCACTAGCGGGCGGCAATGAGCAGTTCTTC. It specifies CASSMSLAGGNEQFF.